These 19 T cell receptor beta chains share one sample of origin, sequenced in a study of cytomegalovirus exposure and HLA in healthy donors. PCR employed 60 Vbeta and 13 Jbeta primers. Repertoires were generated with immunoSEQ multiplex PCR, while TCRdb's copy carries only in-frame clones and drops some. The sample carries approximately 200,000 clones, roughly 80% recorded once. Material for sequencing was PBMCs. The origin of the receptors is a girl aged 2 to 9 in good health and CMV-seronegative.

The V and J genes are TRBV19 and TRBJ2-1; 9 bases are shared with TRBD2. The CDR3 spans 15 residues. After removal of 3 bases from V and 6 bases from J, the junction contained 6 bases not matched to a gene. CDR1 LNHDA and CDR2 SQIVND come from the germline V gene (reference sequence). CDR3 nucleotides: TGTGCCAGTAGTATGAATCTAGCGGGGTCCAATGAGCAGTTCTTC. Encoded protein: CASSMNLAGSNEQFF.

The gene calls are TRBV5-5 and TRBJ1-1, with D hard to call. Germline lookup yields CDR1 SGHKS and CDR2 YYEKEE (reference sequence). The germline V and J ends were trimmed by 2 bases and 0 bases, with 11 bases remaining between them. This CDR3 contains 15 residues. DNA for the CDR3: TGTGCCAGCAGCTTTTTGGTGGGCATGAACACTGAAGCTTTCTTT. As protein: CASSFLVGMNTEAFF.

The genes are TRBV29-1 and TRBJ1-2; maybe TRBD1 (5 bases). The V and J ends lost 7 bases and 5 bases respectively, with 17 bases between them. The CDR3 loop spans 13 amino acids. Germline loops: CDR1 SQVTM, CDR2 ANQGSEA. The CDR3 sequence: CSAAVSGGYGYTF. In DNA, the CDR3 is TGCAGCGCCGCGGTTTCGGGGGGGTATGGCTACACCTTC.

This clone was observed once. The chain has TRBV5-1 and TRBJ2-3; D may be TRBD2 (6 bases). Germline assignment: CDR1 SGHRS and CDR2 YFSETQ. V was cut by 5 bases and J by 2 bases, with 9 bases left in between. This CDR3 contains 13 residues. The CDR3 DNA is TGCGCCAGCAGGGGACTTATCACAGATACGCAGTATTTT. It yields the protein CASRGLITDTQYF.

The V call is TRBV28, the J call TRBJ2-2; D unresolved. This CDR3 region has 13 residues. Trimming took 6 bases from V and 4 from J, leaving 9 bases between them. Per germline, CDR1 MDHEN and CDR2 SYDVKM. The CDR3: CASRPISTGELFF. In DNA, the CDR3 is TGTGCCAGCAGACCAATTAGCACCGGGGAGCTGTTTTTT.

This chain uses TRBV15 with TRBJ1-1; D may be TRBD1 (6 bases). The CDR3 runs to 12 residues. Germline V gives CDR1 LNHNV, CDR2 YYDKDF (reference sequence). Trimming cost V 0 bases and J 7 bases, with 6 bases left between them. CDR3 residues: CATSRETGEAFF. CDR3 bases: TGTGCCACCAGCAGAGAGACAGGTGAAGCTTTCTTT. The entire variable domain, with the rest obtained from reference TRBV15 and TRBJ1-1, is as follows: DAMVIQNPRYQVTQFGKPVTLSCSQTLNHNVMYWYQQKSSQAPKLLFHYYDKDFNNEADTPDNFQSRRPNTSFCFLDIRSPGLGDTAMYLCATSRETGEAFFGQGTRLTVV.

This chain joins TRBV6-1 and TRBJ2-5; D remains ambiguous. Germline CDR1 MNHNS, CDR2 SASEGT. The CDR3 is 11 amino acids. The ends were cut back, 4 bases at V and 5 bases at J, with 5 bases in the middle. The CDR3 region is CASSVGETQYF. The CDR3 DNA reads as TGTGCCAGCAGTGTCGGGGAGACCCAGTACTTC.

The gene calls are TRBV4-1 and TRBJ1-5; 9 positions match TRBD1. This CDR3 has 19 amino acids. V was pared by 4 bases and J by 0 bases, with 13 bases of the junction left unmatched. Germline V gene data show CDR1 as MGHRA and CDR2 as YSYEKL. Written as DNA, the CDR3 is TGCGCCAGCAGCCCTTGGCCGGGACAGGGATTTTTTAGCAATCAGCCCCAGCATTTT. Translation: CASSPWPGQGFFSNQPQHF.

This clone appeared a single time. The V gene is TRBV11-3, the J gene TRBJ2-2; D perhaps matches TRBD1 (6 bases). The CDR3 covers 14 residues. The germline gives CDR1 SGHNT, CDR2 YENEEA. Trimming took 5 bases from V and 1 from J, leaving 8 bases between them. The CDR3 DNA reads TGTGCCAGCAGCCAGGGGATGAACACCGGGGAGCTGTTTTTT. It is translated as CASSQGMNTGELFF.

This chain links TRBV2 with TRBJ2-2; possible D gene TRBD1, 6 bases. The CDR3 spans 15 residues. Trimming took off 1 base at V and 2 bases at J, with 8 bases between the two ends. The V gene's germline CDR1 is SNHLY and CDR2 FYNNEI. CDR3 sequence reads: CASSEVDSNTGELFF. CDR3 coding DNA: TGTGCCAGCAGTGAAGTGGACAGTAACACCGGGGAGCTGTTTTTT.

The CDR3 bases are TGTGCCTGGAGTGTGGGAGGGGGGGGTCAGCCCCAGCATTTT. This codes for CAWSVGGGGQPQHF. The chain couples TRBV30 to TRBJ1-5; maybe TRBD1 (6 bases). Germline V lookup: CDR1 GTSNPN, CDR2 SVGIG (reference sequence). The ends were cut back, 0 bases at V and 6 bases at J, with 12 bases in the middle. CDR3 length equals 14 residues. Variable domain in full (rest from reference TRBV30 and TRBJ1-5): SQTIHQWPATLVQPVGSPLSLECTVEGTSNPNLYWYRQAAGRGLQLLFYSVGIGQISSEVPQNLSASRPQDRQFILSSKKLLLSDSGFYLCAWSVGGGGQPQHFGDGTRLSIL.

The chain uses TRBV27 and TRBJ2-7, with D hard to call. Germline CDR1 reads MNHEY; CDR2 reads SMNVEV (reference sequence). V lost 0 bases and J 4 bases, leaving 7 bases between the germline ends. The CDR3 is 13 amino acids. Written as DNA, the CDR3 is TGTGCCAGCAGTTTATCGCGCTGGTACGAGCAGTACTTC. Translation: CASSLSRWYEQYF.

V usage is TRBV29-1 and J usage is TRBJ2-5; D uncertain. The V end lost 7 bases, the J end lost 5 bases, and 17 bases lay between the germline ends. The CDR3 loop spans 13 amino acids. Germline V gene sequence: CDR1 SQVTM, CDR2 ANQGSEA. The CDR3 here is CSAYSPNWETQYF. The CDR3 DNA reads TGCAGCGCCTACTCACCCAATTGGGAGACCCAGTACTTC.

The chain combines TRBV2 with TRBJ2-5; the match to TRBD2 covers 7 bases. In germline, CDR1 is SNHLY, CDR2 FYNNEI. The CDR3 has 14 amino acids. Trimming removed 6 bases from V and 0 bases from J; junction bases left unmatched: 4. The CDR3 bases are TGTGCCAGCAGGCCCAGCGGGAACCAAGAGACCCAGTACTTC. Translated, it gives CASRPSGNQETQYF.

This clone was detected many times. The J gene is TRBJ1-1, the V gene TRBV19; the D gene is possibly TRBD1 (6 bases). V was pared by 6 bases and J by 5 bases, with 16 bases between. The germline V gene has CDR1 LNHDA and CDR2 SQIVND (reference sequence). The CDR3 totals 14 residues. The CDR3 DNA sequence: TGTGCCAGTAGCTACAGGGCCTGGGGAACTGAAGCTTTCTTT. Translated, it gives CASSYRAWGTEAFF.

V is TRBV30 and J is TRBJ2-5; tentative D call: TRBD2 (5 bases). The better agreement between TRBJ2-7 and the DNA end casts doubt on the J call. The germline CDR1 and CDR2 sequences are GTSNPN and SVGIG (reference sequence). The CDR3 loop spans 13 amino acids. In nucleotides, the CDR3 is TGTGCCTGGAGCGGGATAGGAAACTACGAGCAGTACTTC. The encoded protein is CAWSGIGNYEQYF.

In its sample, this clone was seen a few times. The chain carries TRBV30 and TRBJ2-1; 13 nucleotides align to TRBD2. CDR1 is GTSNPN and CDR2 is SVGIG in the germline V gene (reference sequence). The V gene end was trimmed by 2 bases and the J gene end by 1 base; junction bases not matched to a gene: 5. The CDR3 consists of 17 residues. The CDR3 loop is CAWSLRTSGRSYNEQFF. The CDR3 bases are TGTGCCTGGAGTTTAAGGACTAGCGGGAGATCCTACAATGAGCAGTTCTTC.

The rearrangement links TRBV30 to TRBJ2-7; TRBD2 matches at 10 bases. The CDR3 has 16 amino acids. The germline CDR1 and CDR2 sequences are GTSNPN and SVGIG (reference sequence). V trimming: 1 base; J trimming: 3 bases; junction bases outside the gene matches: 9. Here the CDR3 reads CAWSGRLLAGYYEQYF. CDR3 coding DNA: TGTGCCTGGAGTGGGAGGTTACTAGCGGGGTACTACGAGCAGTACTTC.

V is TRBV15 and J is TRBJ1-1; D is perhaps TRBD1 (5 bases). Trimming stripped 5 bases from V and 3 bases from J, with 16 bases between. Per germline, CDR1 LNHNV and CDR2 YYDKDF (reference sequence). The CDR3 length is 15 residues. The CDR3 DNA is TGTGCCACCAGCGCCCTGGGGAGGGGAGACACTGAAGCTTTCTTT. Protein: CATSALGRGDTEAFF.